The rows below give T cell receptor beta chains drawn from one sample of a study of blood T cell repertoires in COVID-19. TCRdb's copy holds only in-frame clones and misses some; the assay was immunoSEQ multiplex PCR. The table lists roughly 250,000 clones, approximately 90% of them singletons. The sample consisted of peripheral blood. The source is a woman between 40 and 55 years old who had recovered from COVID-19. Both conserved end residues are part of each CDR3. The order of the fields is D gene, J gene, clone size, V gene, CDR3 DNA, CDR3 protein. A D gene is named only where the DNA matches it firmly. Some rows have no size entry. The others give once, few or many, or a class for an expanded clone.

>NA|TRBJ1-4|NA|TRBV5-4
TGTGCCAGCAGCCGGGGAGGGGCACGTGCAACTAATGAAAAACTGTTTTTT
CASSRGGARATNEKLFF
>TRBD1|TRBJ2-5|NA|TRBV3-1/TRBV3-2
TGTGCCAGCAGCCAATACGGACAGGGTGCGGAGACCCAGTACTTC
CASSQYGQGAETQYF
>TRBD2|TRBJ2-3|NA|TRBV19
TGTGCCAGTAGTATTGCCAGCGGGGGGGCTGCAGATACGCAGTATTTT
CASSIASGGAADTQYF
>TRBD2|TRBJ2-1|NA|TRBV7-3
TGTGCCAGCAGCTCGTTAGCGGGGTTTAGGAATGAGCAGTTCTTC
CASSSLAGFRNEQFF
>NA|TRBJ2-1|NA|TRBV20-1
TGCAGTGCCCAGTTCTACAATGAGCAGTTCTTC
CSAQFYNEQFF
>NA|TRBJ2-2|once|TRBV19
TGTGCCAGTAGACGGGGCGGGGGCCTCAACACCGGGGAGCTGTTTTTT
CASRRGGGLNTGELFF
>NA|TRBJ1-5|NA|TRBV30
TGTGCCTGGAGTGTTCCCGGCGGGGTGAATCAGCCCCAGCATTTT
CAWSVPGGVNQPQHF
>NA|TRBJ1-3|NA|TRBV27
TGTGCCAGCAGTTTACAGGGGCACGGAAACACCATATATTTT
CASSLQGHGNTIYF
>NA|TRBJ1-2|NA|TRBV5-1
TGCGCCAGCAGCTTGTCAGGGGAGGGCCATTATGGCTACACCTTC
CASSLSGEGHYGYTF
>NA|TRBJ2-7|NA|TRBV28
TGTGCCAGCAGTTTATGGGGCGCCCCAGGGGTGGAGTACTTC
CASSLWGAPGVEYF
>NA|TRBJ2-7|few|TRBV7-2
TGTGCCAGCAGCTTAGTAGGATCAGGGGACGAGCAGTACTTC
CASSLVGSGDEQYF
>TRBD2|TRBJ2-5|NA|TRBV30
TGTGCCTGGAGTAGAGCGGGGGGACGGGAGACCCAGTACTTC
CAWSRAGGRETQYF
>NA|TRBJ1-1|NA|TRBV6-5
TGTGCCAGCAGTCCTCTCAACGTGGGAGGAGAAGCTTTCTTT
CASSPLNVGGEAFF
>NA|TRBJ2-3|NA|TRBV7-8
TGTGCCAGCAGCTTAGTGCAGGGATGGGATACAGATACGCAGTATTTT
CASSLVQGWDTDTQYF
>NA|TRBJ1-5|NA|TRBV7-2
TGTGCCAGCAGCTTAGAACGACAGCGGGGCAATCAGCCCCAGCATTTT
CASSLERQRGNQPQHF
>TRBD1|TRBJ1-5|NA|TRBV4-2
TGTGCCAGCAGCCCGATTACAGGGGGCGCGAATCAGCCCCAGCATTTT
CASSPITGGANQPQHF
>NA|TRBJ2-1|few|TRBV23-1
TGCGCCAGCAGTCAATCACAGCCTCCCGGGAGTGAGCAGTTCTTC
CASSQSQPPGSEQFF
>TRBD1|TRBJ1-5|NA|TRBV4-2
TGTGCCAGCAGCCAAGAGGGCCAGGGGGATCAGCCCCAGCATTTT
CASSQEGQGDQPQHF
>TRBD1|TRBJ2-2|NA|TRBV7-2
TGTGCCAGCAGCTCTACAGGGGCTACGAACACCGGGGAGCTGTTTTTT
CASSSTGATNTGELFF
>TRBD2|TRBJ2-3|NA|TRBV11-2
TGTGCCAGCAGCTCCGAGCGGGGGGGCACAGATACGCAGTATTTT
CASSSERGGTDTQYF
>NA|TRBJ2-7|NA|TRBV7-2
TGTGCCAGCAGCTCCACTGGAGGGGTGAGCTCCTACGAGCAGTACTTC
CASSSTGGVSSYEQYF
>TRBD1|TRBJ2-7|NA|TRBV28
TGTGCCAGCAGTCCGACAGGGGGGATATACGAGCAGTACTTC
CASSPTGGIYEQYF
>TRBD1|TRBJ1-6|once|TRBV4-3
TGCGCCAGCAGCCTAGAGTGGCAGGGACAGAGGAATTCACCCCTCCACTTT
CASSLEWQGQRNSPLHF
>TRBD2|TRBJ2-3|NA|TRBV5-6
TGTGCCAGCAGCTCCGACTTTCCTAGCGGGGGGGCAGATACGCAGTATTTT
CASSSDFPSGGADTQYF
>TRBD2|TRBJ2-3|NA|TRBV13
TGTGCCAGCAGCCTCGCGGTAGCGGGACTCACAGATACGCAGTATTTT
CASSLAVAGLTDTQYF
>TRBD1|TRBJ2-3|NA|TRBV7-2
TGTGCCAGCAGCTCGGGGAGGACAGGGTCTGATACGCAGTATTTT
CASSSGRTGSDTQYF
>TRBD2|TRBJ2-7|many|TRBV5-8
TGTGCCAGCAGCTTTCCTAGCGGGAGCGGGTACGAGCAGTACTTC
CASSFPSGSGYEQYF
>TRBD2|TRBJ2-7|NA|TRBV10-3
TGTGCCATCAGTGAGGCGGGGACTAGCGGGAGAGCGTACGAGCAGTACTTC
CAISEAGTSGRAYEQYF
>TRBD1|TRBJ1-2|NA|TRBV6-2/TRBV6-3
TGTGCCAGCAGTTACAGGGACAGGGGACGCTATGGCTACACCTTC
CASSYRDRGRYGYTF
>TRBD1|TRBJ1-2|NA|TRBV9
TGTGCCAGCAGCGTCGGGACAGGGCATGGCTACACCTTC
CASSVGTGHGYTF
>NA|TRBJ1-6|NA|TRBV3-1/TRBV3-2
TGTGCCAGCAGCCAAGGGAGGGTAAATTCACCCCTCCACTTT
CASSQGRVNSPLHF
>NA|TRBJ1-4|NA|TRBV7-2
TGTGCCAGCAGCCCACTGTTTAGCTGGGGCAATGAAAAACTGTTTTTT
CASSPLFSWGNEKLFF
>NA|TRBJ2-7|NA|TRBV11-2
TGTGCCAGCAGCTTAGAGAAATGGCTCGAGCAGTACTTC
CASSLEKWLEQYF
>TRBD1|TRBJ1-2|NA|TRBV7-2
TGTGCCAGCAGCCCCAAAAGGACAGGGCTCTATGGCTACACCTTC
CASSPKRTGLYGYTF
>NA|TRBJ2-7|NA|TRBV7-8
TGTGCCAGCAGCTGGGAGGCACAAAACCCCTACGAGCAGTACTTC
CASSWEAQNPYEQYF
>NA|TRBJ1-2|NA|TRBV10-3
TGTGCCAGCAAGCAGGGCACCGTCTCGCACGGCTACACCTTC
CASKQGTVSHGYTF
>NA|TRBJ1-1|NA|TRBV6-5
TGTGCCAGCAGTTACTCCGGGGGTTTGGGCACTGAAGCTTTCTTT
CASSYSGGLGTEAFF
>NA|TRBJ1-1|NA|TRBV19
TGTGCCAGTAGGAACAGGGATCGCGCTGAAGCTTTCTTT
CASRNRDRAEAFF
>TRBD1|TRBJ1-2|NA|TRBV7-2
TGTGCCAGCAGCTCGACAGGGGGCGCCGGTAATGCTCTCCATGGCTACACCTTC
CASSSTGGAGNALHGYTF
>NA|TRBJ2-7|NA|TRBV27
TGTGCCAGCAGTTTATACGGGGGATTAAACTACGAGCAGTACTTC
CASSLYGGLNYEQYF
>NA|TRBJ2-1|NA|TRBV5-4
TGTGCCAGCAGCTTGACAGGTCCCTACAATGAGCAGTTCTTC
CASSLTGPYNEQFF
>TRBD2|TRBJ2-2|NA|TRBV24-1
TGTGCCACCAGTGACCCTAGCGGGACCGTCAACACCGGGGAGCTGTTTTTT
CATSDPSGTVNTGELFF
>NA|TRBJ2-5|once|TRBV25-1
TGTGCCAGCAGGGAAACAGGGTACTTTGGGGAGACCCAGTACTTC
CASRETGYFGETQYF
>NA|TRBJ1-2|NA|TRBV2
TGTGCCAGCGGAGGAGGGCTGGGCTATGGCTACACCTTC
CASGGGLGYGYTF
>TRBD1|TRBJ1-2|NA|TRBV7-9
TGTGCCAGCAGCCCGCGGACAGGGACTAACTATGGCTACACCTTC
CASSPRTGTNYGYTF
>NA|TRBJ1-5|NA|TRBV27
TGTGCCAGCAGTTTTAGGGGGGGAGGTCAGCCCCAGCATTTT
CASSFRGGGQPQHF
>TRBD2|TRBJ2-1|few|TRBV11-3
TGTGCCAGCAGCCCCCTATGGACTAGCGGGAGGAATATCTTCCCCAATGAGCAGTTCTTC
CASSPLWTSGRNIFPNEQFF
>NA|TRBJ1-5|NA|TRBV5-5
TGTGCCAGCAGCCTGGGGGGGCCTCAGCCCCAGCATTTT
CASSLGGPQPQHF
>NA|TRBJ2-4|once|TRBV4-2
TGTGCCAGCAGCCAAGATAATCGTGGGGGCGTAGGCAAAAACATTCAGTACTTC
CASSQDNRGGVGKNIQYF
>NA|TRBJ1-4|NA|TRBV29-1
TGCAGCGTTCTACCCGGTGGAGCTGCAACTAATGAAAAATTGTTTTTT
CSVLPGGAATNEKLFF
>NA|TRBJ1-2|NA|TRBV18
TGTGCCAGCTCACCACCCAGCCGGGACTATGGCTACACCTTC
CASSPPSRDYGYTF